The 20 T cell receptor beta chains below come from one sample, sequenced in a study of early T cells in non-severe SARS-CoV-2 infection. TCRdb re-analysed the 5' RACE reads in MiXCR, keeping a single row per CDR3 protein. The data contain over 100,000 distinct CDR3 sequences, about an eighth of them singletons. Sequencing was carried out using whole blood. These TCRs come from an adult who was a healthcare worker with PCR-confirmed SARS-CoV-2 infection or an uninfected control (not recorded which).

This clonotype was picked up many times. This chain joins TRBV4-3 and TRBJ2-1; possibly TRBD2 for D (5 bases). The CDR3 totals 16 residues. Germline V gene lookup returns CDR1 LGHNA and CDR2 YSLEER. The V and J ends lost 0 bases and 9 bases respectively, with 18 bases between them. CDR3 nucleotide sequence: TGCGCCAGCAGCCAAGATAGGAGGTTCCTTGGTCCTGAGCAGTTCTTC. Amino acids: CASSQDRRFLGPEQFF.

The table lists this clonotype with a few counts. This chain links TRBV7-9 with TRBJ2-5; D might be TRBD1 (5 bases). This CDR3 region has 14 residues. Per germline, CDR1 SEHNR and CDR2 FQNEAQ (reference sequence). The V end lost 8 bases, the J end lost 5 bases, and 18 bases lay between the germline ends. The CDR3 is CASATRWGGETQYF. DNA of the CDR3: TGTGCCAGCGCGACACGCTGGGGCGGTGAGACCCAGTACTTC. The full variable domain, with the rest looked up from reference TRBV7-9 and TRBJ2-5, is DTGVSQNPRHKITKRGQNVTFRCDPISEHNRLYWYRQTLGQGPEFLTYFQNEAQLEKSRLLSDRFSAERPKGSFSTLEIQRTEQGDSAMYLCASATRWGGETQYFGPGTRLLVL.

This clonotype was observed at least ten times. The V and J genes are TRBV5-6 and TRBJ2-7; D gene ambiguous. Trimming removed 3 bases at V and 6 bases at J, with 7 bases between. The CDR3 is 11 residues long. Looked up from germline, CDR1 is SGHDT and CDR2 is YYEEEE. CDR3 in DNA: TGTGCCAGCAGCTCCACTTCCGAGCAGTACTTC. Its protein product is CASSSTSEQYF.

The CDR3 nucleotides read TGTGCCAGCAGCCAGAACACCTACTCCTACGAGCAGTACTTC. Amino acids: CASSQNTYSYEQYF. This chain joins TRBV3-1 and TRBJ2-7; the D is unclear. The germline V and J ends were trimmed by 3 bases and 0 bases, with 9 bases remaining between them. CDR1 and CDR2 from the germline V gene are LGHDT and YNNKEL (reference sequence). The CDR3 contains 14 residues.

This clonotype was seen more than once but under ten times. The chain couples TRBV11-2 to TRBJ2-3; D is possibly TRBD2 (5 bases). Germline V gene sequence: CDR1 SGHAT, CDR2 FQNNGV. The CDR3 loop spans 16 amino acids. Trimming left V 5 bases short and J 3 bases short, with 18 bases between. CDR3 protein: CASSQKDFRRTDTQYF. Here the CDR3 DNA reads TGTGCCAGCAGCCAGAAGGACTTCAGAAGGACAGATACGCAGTATTTT.

J is TRBJ2-5 and V is TRBV4-1; tentatively, D is TRBD1 (6 bases). In germline, CDR1 is MGHRA, CDR2 YSYEKL. The CDR3 runs 16 residues. V dropped 3 bases and J dropped 5 bases, with 19 bases sitting between them. In DNA, the CDR3 is TGCGCCAGCAGCCACCAAGAGAGGCAGGGGTCGGAGACCCAGTACTTC. Translation: CASSHQERQGSETQYF.

This clonotype was detected a few times. This chain links TRBV20-1 with TRBJ2-7; tentatively, D is TRBD1 (6 bases). Trimming took 3 bases from V and 3 from J, leaving 12 bases between them. The CDR3 sequence is 13 residues long. Germline lookup yields CDR1 DFQATT and CDR2 SNEGSKA (reference sequence). CDR3 amino acids: CSASDRNNYEQYF. Here the CDR3 DNA reads TGCAGTGCTAGCGACAGGAATAACTACGAGCAGTACTTC.

This clonotype came up a few times. This chain links TRBV11-2 with TRBJ1-5; weak D call: TRBD1 (6 bases). Looked up from germline, CDR1 is SGHAT and CDR2 is FQNNGV. The CDR3 has 16 amino acids. V dropped 5 bases and J dropped 1 base, with 15 bases sitting between them. The CDR3 DNA reads TGTGCCAGCAGCAGGGGGAGGCTGGTCAGCAATCAGCCCCAGCATTTT. Translated: CASSRGRLVSNQPQHF.

The sample holds a few counts of this clonotype. The rearrangement links TRBV9 to TRBJ2-7; perhaps TRBD1 as D (5 bases). The CDR3 covers 14 residues. Germline V gene data show CDR1 as SGDLS and CDR2 as YYNGEE. V lost 4 bases, J lost 2 bases, and 13 bases lay in between. The CDR3 nucleotides are TGTGCCAGCAGCCCCCGACAGAGAACCTACGAGCAGTACTTC. Translated: CASSPRQRTYEQYF.

The rearrangement uses TRBV6-5 and TRBJ2-1; the D call may be TRBD1 or TRBD2 (6 bases each). The CDR3 is made up of 15 amino acids. The V gene's germline CDR1 is MNHEY and CDR2 SVGAGI. The V gene lost 8 bases and the J gene lost 7 bases, with 21 bases spanning the gap. The CDR3 loop reads CASGVLGGAGNEQFF. Written as DNA, the CDR3 is TGTGCCAGCGGGGTATTGGGGGGCGCGGGAAATGAGCAGTTCTTC.

The chain joins TRBV5-5 to TRBJ2-1, with a weak D call TRBD2 (6 bases). The length of the CDR3 is 19 residues. The V end was cut by 0 bases, the J end by 10 bases, with 29 bases between. Germline V lookup: CDR1 SGHKS, CDR2 YYEKEE (reference sequence). The CDR3 region has the DNA TGTGCCAGCAGCTTGGTGAGCGGGTTACGGGGATTTGGGCCAGAAGAGCAGTTCTTC. Residues: CASSLVSGLRGFGPEEQFF.

This clonotype has more than one count but fewer than ten. J is TRBJ2-6 and V is TRBV6-2 or TRBV6-3; D remains ambiguous. The length of the CDR3 is 13 residues. Germline CDR1 is MNHEY and CDR2 is SVGEGT. V was shortened by 7 bases and J by 1 base, with 5 bases between the two germline ends. The CDR3 region has the DNA TGTGCCAGCATCAGTTCTGGGGCCAACGTCCTGACTTTC. This sequence encodes CASISSGANVLTF.

This clonotype showed up many times. The chain is built from TRBV7-2 and TRBJ2-1; tentatively, D is TRBD1 (5 bases). This CDR3 is built from 14 residues. The V gene lost 5 bases and the J gene lost 4 bases, with 12 bases spanning the gap. Germline V gives CDR1 SGHTA, CDR2 FQGNSA. CDR3 loop: CASSPQTAYNEQFF. The CDR3 DNA is TGTGCCAGCAGCCCGCAGACAGCATACAATGAGCAGTTCTTC.

This clonotype showed up many times. The chain links TRBV30 to TRBJ1-5, with D unresolved. This CDR3 comprises 14 residues. Germline V gives CDR1 GTSNPN, CDR2 SVGIG (reference sequence). V lost 0 bases to trimming and J lost 0 bases, with 6 bases between them. The DNA for the CDR3 is TGTGCCTGGAGTGTACGTTATAGCAATCAGCCCCAGCATTTT. Its protein is CAWSVRYSNQPQHF.

The chain combines TRBV19 with TRBJ2-7, with TRBD2 matching over 7 bases. CDR3 length: 15 residues. With 6 bases clipped from V and 4 bases from J, the junction kept 12 bases outside the gene matches. Looked up from germline, CDR1 is LNHDA and CDR2 is SQIVND (reference sequence). The CDR3 DNA reads TGTGCCAGTAGGTATGCTAGCGGAGTGAAATACGAGCAGTACTTC. Translation gives CASRYASGVKYEQYF.

This clonotype was seen many times. The chain couples TRBV20-1 to TRBJ1-6; no firm D call. This CDR3 contains 15 residues. Germline V lookup: CDR1 DFQATT, CDR2 SNEGSKA (reference sequence). The V end was cut by 5 bases, the J end by 0 bases, with 11 bases between. The CDR3 DNA sequence: TGCAGTGCTGAGGACCGGGGCTCCTATAATTCACCCCTCCACTTT. Amino acid sequence: CSAEDRGSYNSPLHF.

This clonotype has more than one count but fewer than ten. The conserved final phenylalanine or tryptophan is absent from the CDR3, which likely points to a read error. It is unclear where the CDR3 begins or ends on the DNA, so no DNA is shown, and the CDR3 is as TCRdb lists it. The V call is TRBV21-1, the J call TRBJ2-1; the table's D call, TRBD1, was not checked against the DNA. TRBV21-1 is listed as a pseudogene. The length of the CDR3 is 12 amino acids, counting both ends. This chain's CDR3 is CASSKPPAGSWL.

This clonotype was seen a handful of times. The chain couples TRBV19 to TRBJ2-1; 9 bases agree with TRBD2. V shed 8 bases, J shed 7 bases, and the junction held 6 bases outside the gene matches. Germline CDR1 reads LNHDA; CDR2 reads SQIVND (reference sequence). CDR3 length equals 13 residues. In DNA, the CDR3 is TGTGCCAGTGGGCGGGAGGGCTGGAATGAGCAGTTCTTC. Translated: CASGREGWNEQFF.

This clonotype was counted many times. The CDR3 sequence: CASSLLSTDTSTDTQYF. For the CDR3, the DNA is TGTGCCAGCAGCCTCTTGAGTACGGACACTAGCACAGATACGCAGTATTTT. The chain recombines TRBV28 with TRBJ2-3; D possibly corresponds to TRBD1 (5 bases). V gave up 6 bases and J gave up 0 bases, with 19 bases separating them. CDR3 length: 17 amino acids. Germline V lookup: CDR1 MDHEN, CDR2 SYDVKM.

The V and J genes are TRBV7-9 and TRBJ2-1; D is unclear. CDR3 length equals 15 residues. Trimming took 6 bases from V and 2 from J, leaving 14 bases between them. Germline CDR1 and CDR2: SEHNR and FQNEAQ (reference sequence). CDR3: CASSFDQVPYNEQFF. CDR3 DNA: TGTGCCAGCAGTTTTGACCAAGTACCCTACAATGAGCAGTTCTTC.